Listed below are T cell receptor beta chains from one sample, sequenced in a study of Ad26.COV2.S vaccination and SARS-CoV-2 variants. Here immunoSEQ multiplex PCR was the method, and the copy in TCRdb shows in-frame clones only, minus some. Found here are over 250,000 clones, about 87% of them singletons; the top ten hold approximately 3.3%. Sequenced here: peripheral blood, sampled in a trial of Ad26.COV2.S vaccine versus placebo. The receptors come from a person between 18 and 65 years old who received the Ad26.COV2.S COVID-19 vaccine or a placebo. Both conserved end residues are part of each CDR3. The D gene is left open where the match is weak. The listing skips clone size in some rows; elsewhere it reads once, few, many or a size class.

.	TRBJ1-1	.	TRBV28	CASRQGWGGNTEAFF	TGTGCCAGCAGACAAGGCTGGGGGGGGAACACTGAAGCTTTCTTT
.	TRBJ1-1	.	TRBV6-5	CATRTGKYTEAFF	TGTGCCACCCGCACCGGGAAATACACTGAAGCTTTCTTT
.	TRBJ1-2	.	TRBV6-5	CASRAGQESSYGYTF	TGTGCCAGCAGAGCGGGGCAGGAAAGCTCCTATGGCTACACCTTC
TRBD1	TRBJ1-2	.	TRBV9	CASSPGDREAGGYTF	TGTGCCAGCAGTCCGGGGGACAGGGAGGCGGGAGGCTACACCTTC
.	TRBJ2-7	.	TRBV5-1	CASSLSTGGESRYF	TGCGCCAGCAGCTTGTCTACGGGCGGGGAGTCGAGGTACTTC
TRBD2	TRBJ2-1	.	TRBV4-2	CASSPTSRGGYNEQFF	TGTGCCAGCAGCCCCACTTCTCGCGGGGGCTACAATGAGCAGTTCTTC
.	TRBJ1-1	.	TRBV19	CASSMRESSTEAFF	TGTGCCAGTAGTATGAGAGAAAGTAGCACTGAAGCTTTCTTT
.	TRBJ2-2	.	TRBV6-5	CASRQDSNTGELFF	TGTGCCAGCAGACAAGACAGTAACACCGGGGAGCTGTTTTTT
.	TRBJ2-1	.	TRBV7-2	CASSAPRDYNEQFF	TGTGCCAGCAGCGCCCCCCGGGACTACAATGAGCAGTTCTTC
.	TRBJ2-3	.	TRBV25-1	CASNSRGTDTQYF	TGTGCCAGCAATTCTCGGGGCACAGATACGCAGTATTTT
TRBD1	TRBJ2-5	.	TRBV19	CASRAYRGLETQYF	TGTGCCAGCCGGGCCTACAGGGGGCTAGAGACCCAGTACTTC
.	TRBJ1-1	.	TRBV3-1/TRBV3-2	CASKPGLLRDTEAFF	TGTGCCAGCAAGCCTGGGCTTTTAAGAGACACTGAAGCTTTCTTT
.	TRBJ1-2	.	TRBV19	CASSQVGESNYGYTF	TGTGCCAGTAGTCAGGTGGGGGAGTCTAACTATGGCTACACCTTC
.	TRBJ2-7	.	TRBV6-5	CASRNHGLSSYEQYF	TGTGCCAGCAGAAACCACGGACTGAGCTCCTACGAGCAGTACTTC
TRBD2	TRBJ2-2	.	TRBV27	CASSAHRASGYTGELFF	TGTGCCAGCAGTGCCCATCGGGCTAGCGGGTACACCGGGGAGCTGTTTTTT
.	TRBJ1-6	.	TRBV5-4	CASSQGLGVNSPLHF	TGTGCCAGCAGCCAAGGGTTAGGGGTGAATTCACCCCTCCACTTT
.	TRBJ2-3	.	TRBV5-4	CAISGASDTQYF	TGTGCCATTTCGGGGGCGTCAGATACGCAGTATTTT
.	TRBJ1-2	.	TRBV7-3	CASSLNAGTNYGYTF	TGTGCCAGCAGCTTAAATGCAGGGACCAACTATGGCTACACCTTC
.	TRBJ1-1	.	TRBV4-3	CASSQEGSDTEAFF	TGCGCCAGCAGCCAAGAGGGGTCGGACACTGAAGCTTTCTTT
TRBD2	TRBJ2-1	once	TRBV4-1	CASSGVAGANEQFF	TGCGCCAGCAGCGGGGTAGCGGGAGCAAATGAGCAGTTCTTC
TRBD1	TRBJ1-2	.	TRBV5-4	CASSSTGNGYTF	TGTGCCAGCAGCTCGACAGGGAATGGCTACACCTTC
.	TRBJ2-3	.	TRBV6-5	CASSSRQLLTDTQYF	TGTGCCAGCAGTTCCAGACAGCTTCTCACAGATACGCAGTATTTT
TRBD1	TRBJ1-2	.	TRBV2	CASSENLRDRGSGYTF	TGTGCCAGCAGTGAAAATCTTCGGGACAGGGGGTCTGGCTACACCTTC
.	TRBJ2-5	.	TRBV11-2	CASSLVPGTQETQYF	TGTGCCAGCAGCTTAGTCCCTGGGACACAAGAGACCCAGTACTTC
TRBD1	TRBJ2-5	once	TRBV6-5	CASSRQGALETQYF	TGTGCCAGCAGCCGACAGGGGGCTTTAGAGACCCAGTACTTC
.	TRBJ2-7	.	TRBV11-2	CASSRGIYEQYF	TGTGCCAGCAGCAGGGGGATCTACGAGCAGTACTTC
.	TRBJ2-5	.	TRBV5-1	CASSSRTAQETQYF	TGCGCCAGCAGCTCCCGGACAGCCCAAGAGACCCAGTACTTC
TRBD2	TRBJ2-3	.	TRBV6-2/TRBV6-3	CASSNRLAGPTDTQYF	TGTGCCAGCAGTAACCGACTAGCGGGCCCAACAGATACGCAGTATTTT
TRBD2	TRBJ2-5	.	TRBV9	CASSAGTSPETQYF	TGTGCCAGCAGCGCCGGGACTAGTCCGGAGACCCAGTACTTC
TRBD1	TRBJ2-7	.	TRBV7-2	CASSTRDSSYEQYF	TGTGCCAGCAGCACTAGGGACAGCTCCTACGAGCAGTACTTC
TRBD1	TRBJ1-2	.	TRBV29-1	CSVDRPGQGRYTF	TGCAGCGTTGACCGCCCAGGACAGGGTCGCTACACCTTC
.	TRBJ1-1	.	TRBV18	CASSPSLGGAFF	TGTGCCAGCTCACCATCGTTGGGGGGAGCTTTCTTT
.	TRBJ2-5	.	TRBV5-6	CASSLRGGETQYF	TGTGCCAGCAGTTTGAGGGGGGGAGAGACCCAGTACTTC
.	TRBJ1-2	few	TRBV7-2	CASSLRSGIEANYGYTF	TGTGCCAGCAGCTTAAGGTCAGGGATTGAGGCTAACTATGGCTACACCTTC
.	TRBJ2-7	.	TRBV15	CATSRDTQGMLYEQYF	TGTGCCACCAGCAGAGACACCCAGGGGATGTTGTACGAGCAGTACTTC
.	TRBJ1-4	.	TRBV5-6	CASSLDTSEKLFF	TGTGCCAGCAGCTTGGATACTTCTGAAAAACTGTTTTTT
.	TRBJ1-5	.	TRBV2	CASGEESGNQPQHF	TGTGCCAGCGGGGAGGAATCAGGCAATCAGCCCCAGCATTTT
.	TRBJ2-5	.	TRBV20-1	CSARAFETQYF	TGCAGTGCTAGAGCGTTCGAGACCCAGTACTTC
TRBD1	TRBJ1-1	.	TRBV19	CASSIGGRDRNTEAFF	TGTGCCAGTAGTATCGGGGGAAGGGACAGGAACACTGAAGCTTTCTTT
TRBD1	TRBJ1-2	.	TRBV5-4	CASSIDRGTNYGYTF	TGTGCCAGCAGCATAGACAGGGGCACTAACTATGGCTACACCTTC